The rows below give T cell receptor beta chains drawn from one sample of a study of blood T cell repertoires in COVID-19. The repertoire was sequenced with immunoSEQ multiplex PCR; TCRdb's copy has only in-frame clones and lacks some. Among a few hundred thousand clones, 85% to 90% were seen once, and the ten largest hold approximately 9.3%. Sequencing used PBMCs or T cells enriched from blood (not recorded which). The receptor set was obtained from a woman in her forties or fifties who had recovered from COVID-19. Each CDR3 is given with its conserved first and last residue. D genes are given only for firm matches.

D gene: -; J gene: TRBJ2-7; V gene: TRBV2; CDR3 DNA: TGTGCCAGCAGTGACGGGGTCGAGCAGTACTTC; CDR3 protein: CASSDGVEQYF
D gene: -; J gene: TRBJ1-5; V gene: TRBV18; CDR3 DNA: TGTGCCAGCTCACCACCCGGCGGGGGACTCTCTATCAATCAGCCCCAGCATTTT; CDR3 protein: CASSPPGGGLSINQPQHF
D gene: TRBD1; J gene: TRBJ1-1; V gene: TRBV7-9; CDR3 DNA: TGTGCCAGCAGCACGACAGGGGGCAGAGCTTTCTTT; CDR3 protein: CASSTTGGRAFF
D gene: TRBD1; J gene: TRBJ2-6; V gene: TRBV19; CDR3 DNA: TGTGCCAGTAGGGAACAGGGGGTTCGGGCCAACGTCCTGACTTTC; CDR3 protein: CASREQGVRANVLTF
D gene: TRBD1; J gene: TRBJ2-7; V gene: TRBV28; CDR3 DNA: TGTGCCAGCAGTTCACCCGGGACAGGGATTAGCGAGCAGTACTTC; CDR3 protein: CASSSPGTGISEQYF
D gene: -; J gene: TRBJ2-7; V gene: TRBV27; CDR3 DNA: TGTGCCAGCAGATTAACCGCTTTGGGGGGCTACGAGCAGTACTTC; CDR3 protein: CASRLTALGGYEQYF
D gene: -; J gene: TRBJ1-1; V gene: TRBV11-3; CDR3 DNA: TGTGCCAGCAGCTCCCAGGGGACTGAAGCTTTCTTT; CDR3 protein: CASSSQGTEAFF
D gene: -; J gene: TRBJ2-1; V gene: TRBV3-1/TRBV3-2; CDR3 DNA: TGTGCCAGCAGCCAAATTCGAGGCCCCGGGAATGAGCAGTTCTTC; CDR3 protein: CASSQIRGPGNEQFF
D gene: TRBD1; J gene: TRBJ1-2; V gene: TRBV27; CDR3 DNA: TGTGCCAGCAAGGAGGGACAGGGAGGTGGCTACACCTTC; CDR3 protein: CASKEGQGGGYTF
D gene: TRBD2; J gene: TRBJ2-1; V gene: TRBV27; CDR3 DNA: TGTGCCAGCAGGGGACTAGCGGGGGCCTACAATGAGCAGTTCTTC; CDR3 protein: CASRGLAGAYNEQFF